This T cell receptor beta chain was captured by sequencing in a study of T cells in Graves' hyperthyroidism and ophthalmopathy. Study outcomes and limitations: The model foresaw ophthalmopathy a median roughly 6.5 months prior to onset.

Researchers defined stable Graves' hyperthyroidism as no ophthalmopathy progression within 18 months. Newly diagnosed patients aged 18 to 65 had hyperthyroidism of under 2 months' duration. PBMCs stemmed from around 9.3 ml fresh peripheral blood. This CDR3 region has 12 residues. The germline gives CDR1 SEHNR, CDR2 FQNEAQ (reference sequence). V was cut by 2 bases and J by 11 bases, with 9 bases left in between. RNA transcripts served as the template for amplifying TCR beta CDR3 regions. An initial round of RT-PCR targeting the TCR CDR3 relied on the HTBI primer set. MiXCR was run by TCRdb on the multiplex PCR reads, yielding one entry per CDR3 protein. The sample shows about 700,000 distinct CDR3 sequences, approximately 14% of them seen only once. About this clonotype: Its target is not known.

The rearrangement links TRBV7-9 to TRBJ1-4, with D perhaps TRBD1 (5 bases). Sequenced: blood. The receptor was isolated from a woman aged 18-35 years with Graves' hyperthyroidism. In DNA form, the CDR3 reads TGTGCCAGCAGCTTATTAGGGGTGAAACTGTTTTTT. Its protein is CASSLLGVKLFF.